This T cell receptor beta chain was found in a study of Tregs in tolerant kidney transplant recipients. Overall study results and limits: The small number of patients limits these findings pending further validation.

On this clone: Its antigen is unknown.

The data were produced by immunoSEQ multiplex PCR, yet TCRdb's version contains in-frame clones alone and is incomplete. The repertoire has approximately 44,000 clones, around 95% of them found once; the top ten carry 0.37%. V was shortened by 6 bases and J by 0 bases, with 8 bases between the two germline ends. This CDR3 region has 13 residues. The germline gives CDR1 SNHLY, CDR2 FYNNEI. The sample taken for sequencing was Tregs from blood cultured with allogeneic cells. The V gene is TRBV2, the J gene TRBJ1-2; a weak D match, TRBD1 (5 bases). The TCR originated in a human donor in good health. The DNA for the CDR3 is TGTGCCAGCAGGGTGACAGCTAACTATGGCTACACCTTC. Translated: CASRVTANYGYTF. Supplemented by reference TRBV2 and TRBJ1-2, the full variable domain reads EPEVTQTPSHQVTQMGQEVILRCVPISNHLYFYWYRQILGQKVEFLVSFYNNEISEKSEIFDDQFSVERPDGSNFTLKIRSTKLEDSAMYFCASRVTANYGYTFGSGTRLTVV.